Below, 22 T cell receptor beta chains from the same sample are listed, as sequenced in a study of blood T cell repertoires in COVID-19. Using immunoSEQ multiplex PCR, the repertoire was profiled, and TCRdb retains in-frame clones only, with some absent. The sample gives tens of thousands of clones, 85% to 95% of which show up once; over 1.5% is in the top ten. Sequenced input: peripheral blood. These receptors all come from a man between 60 and 75 years old with acute or convalescent COVID-19.

The chain couples TRBV7-2 to TRBJ2-3; tentative D call: TRBD2 (5 bases). CDR3 size: 14 residues. Germline V gene lookup returns CDR1 SGHTA and CDR2 FQGNSA. V was trimmed by 1 base and J by 8 bases, leaving 13 bases between them. CDR3 loop: CASSLVPSSGTQYF. The CDR3 DNA follows: TGTGCCAGCAGCTTAGTCCCTAGCTCGGGTACGCAGTATTTT.

The chain joins TRBV23-1 to TRBJ2-3; 9 positions match TRBD2. TRBV23-1 qualifies as an ORF whose function is uncertain. This CDR3 spans 17 amino acids. V shed 0 bases, J shed 3 bases, and the junction held 7 bases outside the gene matches. CDR3: CASSQSLREGSTDTQYF. The CDR3, as DNA: TGCGCCAGCAGTCAATCTTTGCGGGAGGGCTCAACAGATACGCAGTATTTT.

The gene calls are TRBV12-3 or TRBV12-4 and TRBJ2-1; the match to TRBD1 covers 7 bases. V was clipped by 6 bases and J by 8 bases; unmatched bases: 7. The CDR3 spans 13 residues. The CDR3 nucleotides are TGTGCCAGCAGACACGACAGGGCCGATGAGCAGTTCTTC. Translation gives CASRHDRADEQFF.

The CDR3, as DNA: TGTGCCACCAGTGACCCACCTATTGCCGGGGAGCTGTTTTTT. Translated, it gives CATSDPPIAGELFF. V gene TRBV24-1 combines with J gene TRBJ2-2; D not certain. Germline V lookup: CDR1 KGHDR, CDR2 SFDVKD. V was trimmed by 4 bases and J by 6 bases, leaving 11 bases between them. The length of the CDR3 is 14 residues.

V is TRBV5-1 and J is TRBJ1-6; the match to TRBD1 covers 9 bases. From germline, CDR1 is SGHRS and CDR2 YFSETQ. V dropped 3 bases and J dropped 9; count of bases not matched to a gene: 7. The CDR3 spans 15 residues. The DNA of the CDR3 is TGCGCCAGCAGCTCGGTCACAGGGGGCCGTTCACCCCTCCACTTT. It translates to CASSSVTGGRSPLHF.

The chain is built from TRBV9 and TRBJ1-2, with D possibly matching TRBD1 (6 bases). This CDR3 contains 14 residues. V lost 0 bases to trimming and J lost 6 bases, with 12 bases between them. CDR1 SGDLS and CDR2 YYNGEE come from the germline V gene. In nucleotides, the CDR3 is TGTGCCAGCAGCGTAGGGACAGTCGTTAATGGCTACACCTTC. It codes for CASSVGTVVNGYTF.

The CDR3 is CASSSTAGEQFF. The DNA of the CDR3 is TGCGCCAGCAGCTCCACAGCTGGTGAGCAGTTCTTC. V and J are TRBV5-1 and TRBJ2-1; D is unresolved. There are 12 residues in the CDR3. The germline gives CDR1 SGHRS, CDR2 YFSETQ. Trimming shortened V by 3 bases and J by 9 bases, and 10 bases separated the two germline ends.

In this sample, this clone turned up a few times. The rearrangement uses TRBV27 and TRBJ2-1; no firm D call. The CDR3 sequence is 12 residues long. V lost 6 bases, J lost 6 bases, and 9 bases lay in between. CDR1 is MNHEY and CDR2 is SMNVEV in the germline V gene (reference sequence). In nucleotides, the CDR3 is TGTGCCAGCAGCTCTTATCGCAATGAGCAGTTCTTC. This sequence encodes CASSSYRNEQFF.

The chain combines TRBV3-1 (or the pseudogene TRBV3-2) with TRBJ1-6; D is perhaps TRBD1 (5 bases). Deletions cut 1 base from V and 9 bases from J, with 7 bases between. CDR3 length equals 13 residues. Germline V gene lookup returns CDR1 LGHDT and CDR2 YNNKEL (reference sequence). The CDR3 loop is CASSQGGGSPLHF. The CDR3 region has the DNA TGTGCCAGCAGCCAAGGGGGGGGTTCACCCCTCCACTTT.

V gene TRBV11-2 combines with J gene TRBJ2-1, with TRBD2 matching over 10 bases. V shed 1 base, J shed 10 bases, and the junction held 7 bases outside the gene matches. This CDR3 spans 15 amino acids. Germline V gives CDR1 SGHAT, CDR2 FQNNGV. The CDR3 is CASSLGGLAIGEQFF. CDR3 DNA sequence: TGTGCCAGCAGCTTAGGGGGACTAGCGATTGGGGAGCAGTTCTTC.

The chain has TRBV7-2 and TRBJ2-7; TRBD1 agrees at 8 bases. The J segment lost 4 bases and the V segment lost 1 base, leaving 6 bases of the junction unmatched. Germline V gene lookup returns CDR1 SGHTA and CDR2 FQGNSA. The CDR3 is made up of 15 amino acids. The CDR3 is CASSLGQGISYEQYF. The CDR3 coding sequence is TGTGCCAGCAGCTTAGGACAGGGGATCTCGTACGAGCAGTACTTC.

This clone was detected only once. A junction boundary mismatches the germline segment, possibly from a read error. The chain combines TRBV7-2 with TRBJ1-2; D is unclear. Per germline, CDR1 SGHTA and CDR2 FQGNSA. The CDR3 is made up of 12 amino acids. The CDR3 region has the DNA TGTGCCAGCAGCTTAGCACTGGGCGCGCGGGCCTTC. Amino acid sequence: CASSLALGARAF.

The chain is built from TRBV9 and TRBJ2-1; 9 positions agree with TRBD1. The CDR3 is 14 residues long. Germline CDR1 and CDR2: SGDLS and YYNGEE. J was trimmed by 9 bases and V by 2 bases; bases with no gene match: 6. The CDR3, as DNA: TGTGCCAGCAGCGTGGGGACAGGGTACGGTGAGCAGTTCTTC. Translating gives CASSVGTGYGEQFF.

The genes are TRBV7-9 and TRBJ1-2; D possibly corresponds to TRBD1 (5 bases). CDR3 length: 14 residues. The germline V and J ends were trimmed by 1 base and 4 bases, with 10 bases remaining between them. Germline V gene sequence: CDR1 SEHNR, CDR2 FQNEAQ (reference sequence). CDR3 sequence: CASSLDGGLYGYTF. The DNA of the CDR3 is TGTGCCAGCAGCTTAGACGGGGGACTCTATGGCTACACCTTC. Variable domain in full (rest from reference TRBV7-9 and TRBJ1-2): DTGVSQNPRHKITKRGQNVTFRCDPISEHNRLYWYRQTLGQGPEFLTYFQNEAQLEKSRLLSDRFSAERPKGSFSTLEIQRTEQGDSAMYLCASSLDGGLYGYTFGSGTRLTVV.

V is TRBV15 and J is TRBJ2-1; 8 positions agree with TRBD2. After removal of 1 base from V and 2 bases from J, the junction contained 4 bases not matched to a gene. Germline values: CDR1 LNHNV, CDR2 YYDKDF (reference sequence). The length of the CDR3 is 16 residues. The DNA of the CDR3 is TGTGCCACCAGCAGAGGTACTAGCGGTGCCTACAATGAGCAGTTCTTC. Amino acids: CATSRGTSGAYNEQFF.

V gene TRBV4-1 combines with J gene TRBJ2-3; 9 bases map to TRBD1. V was pared by 3 bases and J by 5 bases, with 12 bases of the junction left unmatched. This CDR3 is built from 17 residues. Germline lookup yields CDR1 MGHRA and CDR2 YSYEKL. CDR3 loop: CASSQRIIQGARDTQYF. DNA of the CDR3: TGCGCCAGCAGCCAGAGGATAATACAGGGGGCTAGAGATACGCAGTATTTT.

The J gene is TRBJ1-4, the V gene TRBV18; 7 nucleotides match TRBD1. This CDR3 is built from 16 residues. Trimming at V came to 4 bases and at J to 0 bases, leaving 5 bases not matched to a gene. The germline CDR1 and CDR2 sequences are KGHSH and LQKENI. The DNA for the CDR3 is TGTGCCAGCTCACTGGGACAGCTTGCAACTAATGAAAAACTGTTTTTT. Translating it yields CASSLGQLATNEKLFF.

J is TRBJ1-2 and V is TRBV19; 7 nucleotides match TRBD1. The CDR3 is 17 amino acids. V gave up 7 bases and J gave up 0 bases; unmatched junction bases: 14. Germline-derived CDR1 and CDR2 are LNHDA and SQIVND (reference sequence). The CDR3: CASTPPRGVWANYGYTF. The CDR3 DNA reads TGTGCCAGTACCCCCCCCAGGGGGGTTTGGGCTAACTATGGCTACACCTTC.

This rearrangement joins TRBV24-1 to TRBJ1-1, with D possibly being TRBD1 (6 bases). Per germline, CDR1 KGHDR and CDR2 SFDVKD. The V end was cut by 5 bases, the J end by 7 bases, with 13 bases between. The CDR3 is made up of 13 amino acids. CDR3 residues: CATSVKDSNEAFF. The CDR3 DNA sequence: TGTGCCACCAGTGTAAAGGACAGCAATGAAGCTTTCTTT.

This clone has just one count. The rearrangement uses TRBV27 and TRBJ1-4; D remains ambiguous. V gave up 4 bases and J gave up 4 bases, with 13 bases separating them. CDR1 and CDR2 from the germline V gene are MNHEY and SMNVEV (reference sequence). The length of the CDR3 is 15 residues. The CDR3 loop is CASSSRLGGNEKLFF. The CDR3 coding sequence is TGTGCCAGCAGTTCCCGCCTGGGAGGTAATGAAAAACTGTTTTTT.

The chain has TRBV5-1 and TRBJ2-2; tentative D call: TRBD1 (7 bases). Germline loops: CDR1 SGHRS, CDR2 YFSETQ. The V end was cut by 4 bases, the J end by 0 bases, with 10 bases between. The CDR3 loop spans 15 amino acids. The CDR3 loop is CASSGGTANTGELFF. The CDR3 DNA reads as TGCGCCAGCAGCGGGGGGACAGCGAACACCGGGGAGCTGTTTTTT.

The rearrangement joins TRBV12-3 or TRBV12-4 to TRBJ1-1, with 9 bases fitting TRBD1. The CDR3 extends over 13 amino acids. V lost 6 bases, J lost 6 bases, and 5 bases stayed unmatched. CDR3 region: CASSGQGYSEAFF. The CDR3 bases are TGTGCCAGCAGCGGACAGGGGTATTCTGAAGCTTTCTTT.